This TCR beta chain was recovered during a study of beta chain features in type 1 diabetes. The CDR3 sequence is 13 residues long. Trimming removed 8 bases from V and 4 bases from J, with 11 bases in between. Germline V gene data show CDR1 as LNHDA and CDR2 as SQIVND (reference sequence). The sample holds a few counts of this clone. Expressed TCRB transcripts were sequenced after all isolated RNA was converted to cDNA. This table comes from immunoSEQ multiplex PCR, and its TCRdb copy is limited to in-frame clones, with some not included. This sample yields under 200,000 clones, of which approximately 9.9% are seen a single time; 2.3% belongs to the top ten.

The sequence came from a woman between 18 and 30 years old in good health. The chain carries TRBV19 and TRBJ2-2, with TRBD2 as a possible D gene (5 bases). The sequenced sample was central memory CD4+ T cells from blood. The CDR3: CASRGVGTGELFF. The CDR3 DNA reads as TGTGCCAGTCGGGGTGTCGGCACCGGGGAGCTGTTTTTT.